These 27 T cell receptor beta chains were sequenced from one sample in a study of vaccination and CD4 T cells after COVID-19. These receptors' targets are unknown. Sequence data for DNA of cultured CD4+ T cells were generated by the Oncomine TCR Beta short-read assay. TCRdb re-called the PCR reads through MiXCR, storing one row per CDR3 protein. The sample yields over 15,000 distinct CDR3 sequences, roughly 42% seen once. Indicated treatment: 10-day PBMC culture with coronavirus spike peptide pools or control peptides (ViraFEST assay). The sequenced sample was CD4+ T cells from blood, cultured in vitro, obtained before SARS-CoV-2 vaccination. The receptor source for this set is a human donor who had recovered from COVID-19.

This chain joins TRBV7-9 and TRBJ2-5; D is perhaps TRBD1 or TRBD2 (5 bases each). In germline, CDR1 is SEHNR, CDR2 FQNEAQ (reference sequence). The CDR3 is made up of 14 amino acids. V dropped 11 bases and J dropped 2 bases, with 18 bases sitting between them. The CDR3, as DNA: TGTGCCTCCAGTTGGGGGTTGAGGCAAGAGACCCAGTACTTC. Its protein product is CASSWGLRQETQYF.

This clonotype was observed a few times. The chain joins TRBV20-1 to TRBJ1-2; D is perhaps TRBD1 (5 bases). From germline, CDR1 is DFQATT and CDR2 SNEGSKA (reference sequence). The V and J ends lost 3 bases and 4 bases respectively, with 9 bases between them. The CDR3 loop spans 12 amino acids. The CDR3 protein is CSASDGGYGYTF. CDR3 sequence (DNA): TGCAGTGCTAGCGACGGGGGCTATGGCTACACCTTC.

The rearrangement uses TRBV6-5 and TRBJ1-1, with TRBD1 as a possible D gene (5 bases). V was shortened by 0 bases and J by 7 bases, with 21 bases between the two germline ends. The CDR3 length is 17 residues. Germline V gene sequence: CDR1 MNHEY, CDR2 SVGAGI. The CDR3 here is CASSYSTGVRGIIEAFF. The CDR3 nucleotides are TGTGCCAGCAGTTACTCGACGGGAGTAAGGGGAATCATTGAAGCTTTCTTT.

The chain has TRBV19 and TRBJ1-5, with D perhaps TRBD1 (6 bases). The CDR3 consists of 13 residues. CDR1 and CDR2 from the germline V gene are LNHDA and SQIVND (reference sequence). V was trimmed by 3 bases and J by 12 bases, leaving 15 bases between them. The CDR3 loop is CASSMGARDRQHF. DNA of the CDR3: TGTGCCAGTAGTATGGGGGCTCGGGACCGCCAGCATTTT.

The rearrangement links TRBV19 to TRBJ1-3, with D perhaps matching TRBD1 (6 bases). The CDR3 runs to 11 residues. Germline V lookup: CDR1 LNHDA, CDR2 SQIVND (reference sequence). Trimming left V 7 bases short and J 14 bases short, with 15 bases between. CDR3 nucleotide sequence: TGTGCCAGTAATCTCCGGACAGCCGTATATTTT. It translates to CASNLRTAVYF.

V usage is TRBV25-1 and J usage is TRBJ1-6; no reliable D call. CDR3 length: 14 residues. CDR1 and CDR2 (germline): MGHDK, SYGVNS. V lost 1 base to trimming and J lost 10 bases, with 11 bases between them. The CDR3 region is CASSESRSNSPLHF. CDR3 DNA sequence: TGTGCCAGCAGTGAATCAAGGTCGAACTCACCCCTCCACTTT.

The V gene is TRBV28, the J gene TRBJ1-2; possibly TRBD1 for D (5 bases). Germline V CDR1 and CDR2: MDHEN, SYDVKM. The CDR3 has 16 amino acids. The germline V and J ends were trimmed by 1 base and 4 bases, with 16 bases remaining between them. CDR3 in amino acids: CASSLSKGPLLYGYTF. CDR3 bases: TGTGCCAGCAGTTTATCCAAGGGGCCGCTTCTCTATGGCTACACCTTC.

This clonotype was detected a few times. The chain uses TRBV7-8 and TRBJ1-1; D is perhaps TRBD1 (6 bases). CDR3 length equals 18 residues. Germline V lookup: CDR1 SGHVS, CDR2 FQNEAQ. The V and J ends lost 1 base and 0 bases respectively, with 18 bases between them. Here the CDR3 reads CASSLEALTGFMNTEAFF. The DNA of the CDR3 is TGTGCCAGCAGCTTAGAGGCATTGACAGGTTTCATGAACACTGAAGCTTTCTTT.

The table lists this clonotype with a count of one. V usage is TRBV19 and J usage is TRBJ1-4; TRBD1 is a possible D gene (6 bases). Trimming took off 4 bases at V and 8 bases at J, with 8 bases between the two ends. This CDR3 spans 12 amino acids. CDR1 is LNHDA and CDR2 is SQIVND in the germline V gene (reference sequence). CDR3 in DNA: TGTGCCAGTAGTAAGGGGGGGGAAAAACTGTTTTTT. It is translated as CASSKGGEKLFF.

This clonotype was recorded a few times. The rearrangement joins TRBV20-1 to TRBJ1-3; D remains unclear. V lost 5 bases to trimming and J lost 0 bases, with 8 bases between them. The germline V gene encodes CDR1 DFQATT and CDR2 SNEGSKA (reference sequence). The CDR3 has 13 residues. As DNA, the CDR3 is TGCAGTGCTCGACTCCACTCTGGAAACACCATATATTTT. This gives the protein CSARLHSGNTIYF.

This clonotype was recorded a few times. This chain connects TRBV20-1 to TRBJ2-1; 13 nucleotides line up with TRBD2. Per the germline V gene, CDR1 is DFQATT and CDR2 is SNEGSKA (reference sequence). The ends lost 0 bases at V and 8 bases at J; junction bases unmatched: 7. The CDR3 totals 16 residues. In nucleotides, the CDR3 is TGCAGTGCTAGAGATCGGACTAGCGGGAGTCAGTATGAGCAGTTCTTC. This gives the protein CSARDRTSGSQYEQFF.

This chain links TRBV7-6 with TRBJ2-1, with D possibly TRBD1 on 5 matching bases. The germline V and J ends were trimmed by 2 bases and 5 bases, with 16 bases remaining between them. CDR3 length: 16 residues. The germline gives CDR1 SGHVS, CDR2 FNYEAQ. The CDR3 protein is CASSLRLGVNNNEQFF. The CDR3 DNA reads as TGTGCCAGCAGCTTAAGGTTAGGGGTGAATAACAATGAGCAGTTCTTC.

This clonotype was observed a few times. V is TRBV20-1 and J is TRBJ2-1, with 7 nucleotides matching TRBD2. Germline V gene lookup returns CDR1 DFQATT and CDR2 SNEGSKA (reference sequence). Trimming took 2 bases from V and 0 from J; bases not matched to a gene: 7. The CDR3 spans 16 residues. CDR3 DNA: TGCAGTGCTAGAACCAACGGGGGGAACTCCTACAATGAGCAGTTCTTC. It translates to CSARTNGGNSYNEQFF.

This clonotype was observed a handful of times. V is TRBV28 and J is TRBJ1-1, with unresolved D. Trimming shortened V by 6 bases and J by 0 bases, and 5 bases separated the two germline ends. Germline values: CDR1 MDHEN, CDR2 SYDVKM. There are 12 residues in the CDR3. CDR3 in DNA: TGTGCCAGCAGGAGCATGAACACTGAAGCTTTCTTT. This gives the protein CASRSMNTEAFF. The full variable domain, in which reference TRBV28 and TRBJ1-1 provide the parts outside the CDR3, is DVKVTQSSRYLVKRTGEKVFLECVQDMDHENMFWYRQDPGLGLRLIYFSYDVKMKEKGDIPEGYSVSREKKERFSLILESASTNQTSMYLCASRSMNTEAFFGQGTRLTVV.

V gene TRBV5-1 combines with J gene TRBJ1-2; 8 bases map to TRBD1. There are 16 residues in the CDR3. CDR1 SGHRS and CDR2 YFSETQ come from the germline V gene. J gave up 8 bases and V 6 bases, and 18 bases lay outside the gene matches. CDR3 in amino acids: CASTSNTGTGSGGYTF. For the CDR3, the DNA is TGCGCCAGCACCTCCAACACCGGGACAGGTAGTGGCGGCTACACCTTC.

This clonotype was recorded a few times. The rearrangement links TRBV15 to TRBJ1-2; D remains unclear. V gave up 2 bases and J gave up 4 bases, with 14 bases separating them. Germline values: CDR1 LNHNV, CDR2 YYDKDF (reference sequence). This CDR3 contains 15 residues. The CDR3 DNA follows: TGTGCCACCAGCAGAAAAGAGCCGTCCGGCTATGGCTACACCTTC. Amino acid sequence: CATSRKEPSGYGYTF.

V gene TRBV25-1 combines with J gene TRBJ2-3, with a possible D match to TRBD2 (5 bases). The CDR3 contains 15 residues. The germline gives CDR1 MGHDK, CDR2 SYGVNS. V lost 5 bases and J 2 bases, leaving 14 bases between the germline ends. CDR3 bases: TGTGCCAGCAGTAACCAGGACTCATTCACAGATACGCAGTATTTT. Encoded protein: CASSNQDSFTDTQYF. Full variable domain (missing parts from reference TRBV25-1 and TRBJ2-3): EADIYQTPRYLVIGTGKKITLECSQTMGHDKMYWYQQDPGMELHLIHYSYGVNSTEKGDLSSESTVSRIRTEHFPLTLESARPSHTSQYLCASSNQDSFTDTQYFGPGTRLTVL.

The chain uses TRBV5-1 and TRBJ1-1, with a tentative D call TRBD1 (6 bases). Germline CDR1 and CDR2: SGHRS and YFSETQ. The CDR3 runs 13 residues. The V gene lost 8 bases and the J gene lost 3 bases, with 14 bases spanning the gap. The CDR3 spells CASKPGGHTEAFF. The DNA for the CDR3 is TGCGCCAGTAAACCGGGGGGCCACACTGAAGCTTTCTTT.

This clonotype appeared a few times. This chain uses TRBV29-1 with TRBJ2-3; TRBD2 agrees at 9 bases. The CDR3 loop spans 15 amino acids. Germline lookup yields CDR1 SQVTM and CDR2 ANQGSEA. Trimming at V came to 5 bases and at J to 2 bases, leaving 8 bases not matched to a gene. The DNA for the CDR3 is TGCAGCGTTAATCTGGCGGGGGGGGCCACAGATACGCAGTATTTT. Its translation is CSVNLAGGATDTQYF.

This clonotype appeared a few times. The CDR3 region is CASDKGLASGELFF. CDR3 nucleotides: TGTGCCAGCGATAAGGGACTAGCGAGCGGGGAGCTGTTTTTT. V and J are TRBV6-2 or TRBV6-3 and TRBJ2-2, with 10 nucleotides matching TRBD2. V gave up 8 bases and J gave up 7 bases; unmatched junction bases: 7. This CDR3 is 14 amino acids long. Germline loops: CDR1 MNHEY, CDR2 SVGEGT.

The chain couples TRBV6-2 or TRBV6-3 to TRBJ2-1, with TRBD2 identical over 7 bases. The CDR3 contains 17 residues. V lost 5 bases, J lost 2 bases, and 12 bases stayed unmatched. Germline V gene lookup returns CDR1 MNHEY and CDR2 SVGEGT. CDR3 bases: TGTGCCAGCAGTAGACCGCCGGCTAGCGGACCCTACAATGAGCAGTTCTTC. This sequence encodes CASSRPPASGPYNEQFF.

Only one count was recorded for this clonotype. The genes are TRBV28 and TRBJ1-5; TRBD1 aligns across 12 bases. The germline gives CDR1 MDHEN, CDR2 SYDVKM. V lost 4 bases to trimming and J lost 6 bases; unmatched junction nucleotides: 7. The CDR3 has 16 amino acids. The CDR3 DNA follows: TGTGCCAGCAGTTCGTCCGGGACAGGGGGCAGTCAGCCCCAGCATTTT. Translating gives CASSSSGTGGSQPQHF. Using reference TRBV28 and TRBJ1-5 for the parts outside the CDR3, the full variable domain is DVKVTQSSRYLVKRTGEKVFLECVQDMDHENMFWYRQDPGLGLRLIYFSYDVKMKEKGDIPEGYSVSREKKERFSLILESASTNQTSMYLCASSSSGTGGSQPQHFGDGTRLSIL.

The V and J genes are TRBV19 and TRBJ1-2, with D perhaps TRBD1 (6 bases). CDR3 size: 14 residues. Germline CDR1 reads LNHDA; CDR2 reads SQIVND (reference sequence). The V and J ends lost 3 bases and 4 bases respectively, with 12 bases between them. This chain's CDR3 is CASSMGPGAYGYTF. CDR3 sequence (DNA): TGTGCCAGTAGTATGGGTCCGGGGGCCTATGGCTACACCTTC.

The rearrangement links TRBV19 to TRBJ1-5, with 8 nucleotides matching TRBD1. V shed 6 bases, J shed 5 bases, and the junction held 3 bases outside the gene matches. Germline V gene lookup returns CDR1 LNHDA and CDR2 SQIVND (reference sequence). This CDR3 is 13 amino acids long. CDR3 sequence (DNA): TGTGCCAGTAGCGGGACAGGCGATCAGCCCCAGCATTTT. The encoded protein is CASSGTGDQPQHF.

This clonotype turned up a few times. V and J are TRBV4-1 and TRBJ1-5; 11 bases align to TRBD1. Germline-derived CDR1 and CDR2 are MGHRA and YSYEKL. The CDR3 spans 17 residues. Losses at the gene ends were 2 bases for V and 5 bases for J; bases not matched to a gene: 8. In DNA, the CDR3 is TGCGCCAGCAGCCAATCCGGGACAGGGGGAGGATATCAGCCCCAGCATTTT. It yields the protein CASSQSGTGGGYQPQHF.

V and J are TRBV24-1 and TRBJ2-3, with TRBD2 matching over 12 bases. The CDR3 is 16 residues long. Germline V CDR1 and CDR2: KGHDR, SFDVKD. The V gene end was trimmed by 3 bases and the J gene end by 5 bases; junction bases not matched to a gene: 5. CDR3 loop: CATSDRTSGIGDTQYF. The CDR3 nucleotides are TGTGCCACCAGTGATCGGACTAGCGGGATAGGAGATACGCAGTATTTT.

The chain employs TRBV14 and TRBJ1-1; D call uncertain. Germline lookup yields CDR1 SGHDN and CDR2 FVKESK. V was pared by 0 bases and J by 0 bases, with 8 bases between. The CDR3 runs 15 residues. Here the CDR3 reads CASSQDGLLNTEAFF. Written as DNA, the CDR3 is TGTGCCAGCAGCCAAGACGGGCTCTTGAACACTGAAGCTTTCTTT.